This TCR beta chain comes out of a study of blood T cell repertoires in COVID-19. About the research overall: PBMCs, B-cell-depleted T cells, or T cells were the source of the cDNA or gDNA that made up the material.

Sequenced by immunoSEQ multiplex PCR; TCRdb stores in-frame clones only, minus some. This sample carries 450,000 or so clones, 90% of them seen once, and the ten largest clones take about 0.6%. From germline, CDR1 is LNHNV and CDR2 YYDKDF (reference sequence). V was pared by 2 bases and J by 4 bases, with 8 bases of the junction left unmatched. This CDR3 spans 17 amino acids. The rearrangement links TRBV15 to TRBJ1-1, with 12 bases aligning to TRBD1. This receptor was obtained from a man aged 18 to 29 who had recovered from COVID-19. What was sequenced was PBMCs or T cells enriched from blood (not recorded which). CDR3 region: CATSRSGTGGSGTEAFF. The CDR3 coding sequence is TGTGCCACCAGCAGATCAGGGACAGGGGGCTCGGGCACTGAAGCTTTCTTT.